The 16 T cell receptor beta chains in this list originate from one sample, sequenced in a study of cytomegalovirus exposure and HLA in healthy donors. Use of 60 Vbeta and 13 Jbeta primers characterized the PCR. The protocol was immunoSEQ multiplex PCR, while the TCRdb copy is restricted to in-frame clones and leaves out a portion. The sample yields more than 110,000 clones, roughly 83% seen once. The sample taken for sequencing was PBMCs. The receptors shown here come from a man between 35 and 55 years old in good health and CMV-seropositive.

V and J are TRBV5-1 and TRBJ1-2; no reliable D call. The germline V gene has CDR1 SGHRS and CDR2 YFSETQ. CDR3 length: 15 amino acids. The V end was cut by 0 bases, the J end by 0 bases, with 9 bases between. CDR3 amino acids: CASSLARHSNYGYTF. As DNA, the CDR3 is TGCGCCAGCAGCTTGGCCAGACACTCTAACTATGGCTACACCTTC.

The chain is built from TRBV11-2 and TRBJ2-7; 11 bases fit TRBD2. This CDR3 spans 15 amino acids. Germline CDR1 reads SGHAT; CDR2 reads FQNNGV. Trimming took 5 bases from V and 2 from J; bases not matched to a gene: 5. The CDR3 DNA follows: TGTGCCAGCAGCGCGGGACTAGCGGTCCCCTACGAGCAGTACTTC. Translation: CASSAGLAVPYEQYF.

The chain uses TRBV5-6 and TRBJ1-2, with 7 positions matching TRBD1. In germline, CDR1 is SGHDT, CDR2 YYEEEE. The CDR3 sequence is 15 residues long. V lost 1 base to trimming and J lost 3 bases; unmatched junction nucleotides: 6. The CDR3 protein is CASSLTPGGYYGYTF. In DNA, the CDR3 is TGTGCCAGCAGCTTGACCCCAGGGGGTTACTATGGCTACACCTTC.

The genes are TRBV5-1 and TRBJ2-7, with 10 bases aligning to TRBD2. V lost 4 bases to trimming and J lost 3 bases; unmatched junction nucleotides: 10. This CDR3 has 16 residues. Germline V gives CDR1 SGHRS, CDR2 YFSETQ. This CDR3 is CASSQLTSGNNYEQYF. CDR3 sequence (DNA): TGCGCCAGCAGCCAGTTAACTAGCGGGAATAACTACGAGCAGTACTTC.

CDR3 nucleotides: TGTGCCAGCAGGAGGGGGGGCTCAGAGACCCAGTACTTC. It yields the protein CASRRGGSETQYF. This rearrangement joins TRBV25-1 to TRBJ2-5; maybe TRBD2 (7 bases). From germline, CDR1 is MGHDK and CDR2 SYGVNS. Trimming left V 6 bases short and J 4 bases short, with 12 bases between. The CDR3 length is 13 residues.

The chain couples TRBV5-6 to TRBJ2-3; 8 bases line up with TRBD1. This CDR3 is built from 15 residues. Per the germline V gene, CDR1 is SGHDT and CDR2 is YYEEEE. The junction had 12 bases not matched to a gene; V was cut back by 5 bases and J by 7 bases. CDR3 sequence (DNA): TGTGCCAGCAGTCCCCAGGGGGCGAGGGTTAATACGCAGTATTTT. The encoded protein is CASSPQGARVNTQYF.

The chain joins TRBV11-1 to TRBJ2-1; 10 nucleotides match TRBD2. In germline, CDR1 is SGHAT, CDR2 FQDESV (reference sequence). Trimming cost V 5 bases and J 3 bases; bases outside gene matches: 10. CDR3 length: 17 residues. For the CDR3, the DNA is TGTGCCAGCAGCCTCTTAGCGGGGGGCCTAGGCTACAATGAGCAGTTCTTC. Translating gives CASSLLAGGLGYNEQFF. The whole variable domain, remainder taken from reference TRBV11-1 and TRBJ2-1, is EAEVAQSPRYKITEKSQAVAFWCDPISGHATLYWYRQILGQGPELLVQFQDESVVDDSQLPKDRFSAERLKGVDSTLKIQPAELGDSAMYLCASSLLAGGLGYNEQFFGPGTRLTVL.

The sample holds a few counts of this clone. V usage is TRBV7-7 and J usage is TRBJ2-5; 12 bases align to TRBD1. The CDR3 is 15 amino acids. The germline V gene encodes CDR1 SSHAT and CDR2 FNYEAQ (reference sequence). Trimming removed 5 bases from V and 5 bases from J; junction bases left unmatched: 6. The CDR3 spells CASSTGTGGRETQYF. The CDR3 coding sequence is TGTGCCAGCAGCACCGGGACAGGGGGCCGGGAGACCCAGTACTTC.

This clone is a singleton in its sample. The chain employs TRBV5-6 and TRBJ2-7; D gene ambiguous. V dropped 0 bases and J dropped 4 bases, with 11 bases sitting between them. Germline CDR1 SGHDT, CDR2 YYEEEE. The CDR3 runs to 14 residues. CDR3 in DNA: TGTGCCAGCAGCTTGGATTATCTTCCGTACGAGCAGTACTTC. It translates to CASSLDYLPYEQYF.

For this clone: Other DNA sequences in this specimen translate into the identical CDR3. The CDR3 loop reads CASSLRGSSGNTIYF. The CDR3 DNA reads TGTGCCAGCAGCCTCCGCGGGAGCTCTGGAAACACCATATATTTT. The chain carries TRBV7-9 and TRBJ1-3; the D is unclear. Germline V gene data show CDR1 as SEHNR and CDR2 as FQNEAQ (reference sequence). There are 15 residues in the CDR3. V dropped 5 bases and J dropped 0 bases, with 11 bases sitting between them.

The rearrangement joins TRBV30 to TRBJ1-2; the match to TRBD1 covers 7 bases. CDR3 length: 13 amino acids. Germline loops: CDR1 GTSNPN, CDR2 SVGIG (reference sequence). The V gene end was trimmed by 2 bases and the J gene end by 7 bases; junction bases not matched to a gene: 7. CDR3 sequence reads: CAWSSQGYGGYTF. The CDR3, as DNA: TGTGCCTGGAGTTCACAGGGGTATGGTGGCTACACCTTC.

The genes are TRBV19 and TRBJ2-3, with 9 positions matching TRBD2. This CDR3 has 14 residues. The germline V gene encodes CDR1 LNHDA and CDR2 SQIVND (reference sequence). V lost 7 bases and J lost 0; bases outside the gene matches: 2. The CDR3 nucleotides are TGTGCCAGTACTAGCGGGATTAGCACAGATACGCAGTATTTT. It yields the protein CASTSGISTDTQYF.

The genes are TRBV18 and TRBJ2-3; 8 nucleotides line up with TRBD1. Germline CDR1 is KGHSH and CDR2 is LQKENI. The CDR3 is 13 residues long. Trimming took 6 bases from V and 4 from J; bases not matched to a gene: 3. CDR3 in amino acids: CASSTGVADTQYF. The CDR3 nucleotides are TGTGCCAGCTCGACAGGGGTGGCAGATACGCAGTATTTT.

The chain carries TRBV27 and TRBJ1-1; tentatively, D is TRBD1 (6 bases). The germline V gene encodes CDR1 MNHEY and CDR2 SMNVEV (reference sequence). The CDR3 extends over 14 amino acids. Trimming took off 2 bases at V and 1 base at J, with 8 bases between the two ends. CDR3 nucleotide sequence: TGTGCCAGCAGTTTAGTGGGGGCGAACACTGAAGCTTTCTTT. Protein sequence: CASSLVGANTEAFF.

The chain carries TRBV7-9 and TRBJ1-4; D might be TRBD1 (5 bases). CDR3 length: 14 residues. Germline V gene lookup returns CDR1 SEHNR and CDR2 FQNEAQ (reference sequence). Trimming removed 5 bases at V and 3 bases at J, with 10 bases between. The CDR3 region is CASSGQAPNEKLFF. CDR3 nucleotides: TGTGCCAGCAGCGGACAAGCGCCTAATGAAAAACTGTTTTTT.

CDR3 sequence: CASSLGQIVQYAEAFF. DNA of the CDR3: TGCGCCAGCAGCTTGGGACAGATTGTTCAATACGCTGAAGCTTTCTTT. The rearrangement joins TRBV5-1 to TRBJ1-1; a weak D match, TRBD1 (5 bases). CDR3 length equals 16 residues. CDR1 SGHRS and CDR2 YFSETQ come from the germline V gene. V gave up 0 bases and J gave up 6 bases, with 18 bases separating them.